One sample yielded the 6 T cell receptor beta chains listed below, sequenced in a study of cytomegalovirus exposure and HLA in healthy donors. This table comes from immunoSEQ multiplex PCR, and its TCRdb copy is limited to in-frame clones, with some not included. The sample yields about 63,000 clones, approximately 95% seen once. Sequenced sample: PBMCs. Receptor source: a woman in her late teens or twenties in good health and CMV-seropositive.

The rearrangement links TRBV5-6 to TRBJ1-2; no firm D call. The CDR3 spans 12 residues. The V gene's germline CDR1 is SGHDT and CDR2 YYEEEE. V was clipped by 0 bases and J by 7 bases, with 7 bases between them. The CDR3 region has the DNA TGTGCCAGCAGCTTGGGGCGGGCTGGCTACACCTTC. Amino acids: CASSLGRAGYTF.

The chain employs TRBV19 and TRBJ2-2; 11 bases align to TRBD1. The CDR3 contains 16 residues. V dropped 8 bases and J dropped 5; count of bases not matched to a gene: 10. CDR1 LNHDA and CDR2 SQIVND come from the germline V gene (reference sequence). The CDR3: CASQSDRGPGTGELFF. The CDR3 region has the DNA TGTGCCAGTCAGTCGGACAGGGGGCCGGGGACCGGGGAGCTGTTTTTT.

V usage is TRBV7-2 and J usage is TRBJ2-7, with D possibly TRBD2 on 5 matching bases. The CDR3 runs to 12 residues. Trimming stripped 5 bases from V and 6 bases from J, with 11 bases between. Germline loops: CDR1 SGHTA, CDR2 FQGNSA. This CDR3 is CASSPAGVEQYF. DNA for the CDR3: TGTGCCAGCAGCCCGGCCGGGGTCGAGCAGTACTTC.

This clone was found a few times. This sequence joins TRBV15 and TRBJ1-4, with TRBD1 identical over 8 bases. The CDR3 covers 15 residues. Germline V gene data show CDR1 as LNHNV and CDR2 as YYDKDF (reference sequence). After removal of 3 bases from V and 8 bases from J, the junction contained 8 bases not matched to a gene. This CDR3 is CATSRETGEYEKLFF. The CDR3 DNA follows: TGTGCCACCAGCAGGGAGACAGGGGAGTACGAAAAACTGTTTTTT.

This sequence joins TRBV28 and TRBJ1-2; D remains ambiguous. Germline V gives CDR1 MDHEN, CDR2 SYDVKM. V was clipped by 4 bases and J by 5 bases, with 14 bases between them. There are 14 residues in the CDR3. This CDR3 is CASSSGILEYGYTF. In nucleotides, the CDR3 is TGTGCCAGCAGTTCCGGGATCCTTGAATATGGCTACACCTTC.

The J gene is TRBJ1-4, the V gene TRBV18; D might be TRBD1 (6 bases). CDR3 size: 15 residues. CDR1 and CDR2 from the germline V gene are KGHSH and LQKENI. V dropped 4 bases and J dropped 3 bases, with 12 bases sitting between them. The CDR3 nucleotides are TGTGCCAGCTCACAAGAGACAGGCGCTAATGAAAAACTGTTTTTT. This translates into CASSQETGANEKLFF.